This T cell receptor (beta chain) derives from a study of T cell responses to AZD1222 COVID-19 vaccine. Whole-study results and caveats: Just a handful of people given AZD1222 tested seropositive at baseline. Reportedly, nearly half of unique spike TCRs recognized epitopes outside B.1.351/B.1.1.7 mutations. The donor group comprised mostly white British people and more females; the analysis possibly underestimated clonal diversity. All repertoire sampling was performed exclusively after the peak T cell response.

For this clone: The antigen remains undetermined.

V was trimmed by 7 bases and J by 2 bases, leaving 12 bases between them. The germline V gene encodes CDR1 MNHEY and CDR2 SVGAGI. The CDR3 runs to 13 residues. Clones were read by immunoSEQ multiplex PCR, and TCRdb kept only the in-frame ones, dropping some. The sample includes approximately 150,000 clones, about 92% of them seen just once. The chain recombines TRBV6-5 with TRBJ2-7; D unclear. The specimen comprised peripheral blood, sampled on day 0 of AZD1222 vaccination. This TCR came from an adult in good health. As DNA, the CDR3 is TGTGCCAGCACCCCCGAAGGGACCTACGAGCAGTACTTC. Translating it yields CASTPEGTYEQYF.